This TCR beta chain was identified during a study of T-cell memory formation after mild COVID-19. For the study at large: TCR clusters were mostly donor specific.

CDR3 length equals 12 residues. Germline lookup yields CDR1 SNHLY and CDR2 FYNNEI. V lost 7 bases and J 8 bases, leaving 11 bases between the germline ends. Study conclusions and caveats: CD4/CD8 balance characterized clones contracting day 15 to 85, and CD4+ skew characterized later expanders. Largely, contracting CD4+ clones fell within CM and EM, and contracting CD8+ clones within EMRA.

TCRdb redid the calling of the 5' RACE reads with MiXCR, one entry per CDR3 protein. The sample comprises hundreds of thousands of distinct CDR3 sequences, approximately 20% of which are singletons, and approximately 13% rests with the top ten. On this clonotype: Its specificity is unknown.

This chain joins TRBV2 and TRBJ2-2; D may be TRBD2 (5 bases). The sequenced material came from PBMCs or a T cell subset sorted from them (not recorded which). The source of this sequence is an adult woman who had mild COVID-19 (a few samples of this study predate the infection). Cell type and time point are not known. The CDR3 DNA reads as TGTGCCAGCAAGGGAGATGTGGGGGAGCTGTTTTTT. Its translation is CASKGDVGELFF.